Described below is a single T cell receptor beta chain sequence and its context. The antigen this receptor binds is unknown. The input lacks base qualities; no much larger clone sits a single base away. This record belongs to a study of blood T cell repertoires in COVID-19 (TCRdb year 2020). Broadly, across the study: Samples covering the acute and convalescent phases of COVID-19 were provided by collaborators in the United States, Italy and Spain. The material from the prospective study consisted of cDNA or gDNA derived from T cells, B-cell-depleted T cells, or PBMCs. Subjects who had been exposed to COVID-19, were actively infected with it, or had recovered from it provided the deeply sampled blood TCRbeta repertoires that made up the dataset. A freely available public database, intended as a resource for researchers studying the immune response to SARS-CoV-2, is where the repertoires were released. The samples were drawn from two sources: the first 160 participants of the ongoing ImmuneRACE study, and 950 to 1,500 subjects contributed by 6 global collaborators. Nearly every sample came with metadata listing a de-identified subject ID, COVID-19 status, age in years and sex. Where HLA class I and class II types were available, the types were taken from metadata supplied by the sample provider, not from assay-based typing.

TCRbeta CDR3 regions were amplified from genomic DNA by means of the immunoSEQ Assay, a bias-controlled multiplex PCR. Processing in the source paper ran as follows. The number of nucleated cells in each sample was estimated by amplification of reference gene primers within the assay. To quantify the absolute abundance of each unique TCRbeta CDR3 rearrangement, sequence reads were collapsed and filtered. For each sample, productive Simpson clonality was calculated as the square root of Simpson's diversity index across productive rearrangements. TCRdb obtained this table from immuneACCESS and retained in-frame rearrangements with V and J assigned. These tables miss some clones; where compared with another copy, unresolved V genes account for less than half of the shortfall, and the remainder is unexplained. The V and J calls and clone size were taken over from that table, and D and trimming were inferred from the DNA. This sample lists about 400,000 clones; under 90% were detected once. The top ten constitute 1.7% of the sample.

Enrolling through a virtual design, the prospective study's participants ranged in age from roughly 18 to 90 years and lived across 24 United States geographic areas. To assign participants to cohorts, the prospective study relied on clinical history that participants themselves reported in a screening survey and a study questionnaire. Recovered participants in ImmuneRACE Cohort 3 were defined by two consecutive negative NP/OP PCR tests, clearance by a healthcare professional, or resolution of symptoms. Each participant in the prospective study had whole blood, serum and a nasopharyngeal or oropharyngeal swab collected by mobile phlebotomists. Over an approximately 2-month period, participants in the prospective study had the option of providing additional blood draws and questionnaires. Blood samples from the prospective study were shipped frozen or at room temperature prior to DNA extraction.

General findings and caveats noted by the study authors: How much clinical and demographic metadata was included differed by source and by participant, and the metadata was provided uncurated.

V is shortened by 5 bases, J by 4 bases, and the region joining them spans 17 bases. Reading from cysteine to phenylalanine, the CDR3 counts 16 amino acids. The sequence is cut down to CDR3 DNA, 48 bases in frame from base 1. As encoded in the germline V gene (reference sequence), CDR1 is SEHNR while CDR2 is FQNEAQ. The sequenced sample consisted of PBMCs or T cells enriched from blood (not recorded which). This receptor was identified in a woman aged 30 to 39 who had recovered from COVID-19. The sequence links TRBV7-9 to TRBJ1-4; no D segment can be confidently identified. The DNA sequence is as follows: TGTGCCAGCAGCAATCAAGGTGGAGTTAGTAATGAAAAACTGTTTTTT. It specifies CASSNQGGVSNEKLFF.